Listed here are 21 T cell receptor beta chains from one sample, sequenced in a study of regulatory T cells in long-lasting Graves disease. Specified time point: persistent/refractory GD, antithyroid drugs over 5 years with positive TRAb. The authors made the TCR library using RNA they extracted from PBMCs. Library construction for TCR beta used iRepertoire HTBI primers and Arm-PCR of CDR3 regions. TCRdb recomputed calls from the multiplex PCR reads with MiXCR, one row per CDR3 protein. This sample has approximately 290,000 distinct CDR3 sequences; more than 20% occur once, and the top ten carry about 56%. Specimen: peripheral blood mononuclear cells (PBMCs), collected when the disease was refractory, from a patient treated with antithyroid drugs. The receptors were gathered from a female donor with Graves disease.

This clonotype has more than one count but fewer than ten. This sequence joins TRBV28 and TRBJ2-7; D is possibly TRBD2 (6 bases). The CDR3 length is 17 residues. Germline-derived CDR1 and CDR2 are MDHEN and SYDVKM. Between the trimmed V and J ends, which lost 6 bases and 1 base, there was a span of 22 bases. This CDR3 reads CASSQIKSGTGSYEQYF. DNA of the CDR3: TGTGCCAGCAGCCAAATCAAGTCCGGGACTGGATCCTACGAGCAGTACTTC.

This clonotype was observed many times. The chain recombines TRBV6-1 with TRBJ1-4; D is possibly TRBD1 (5 bases). Germline CDR1 reads MNHNS; CDR2 reads SASEGT. V lost 8 bases to trimming and J lost 7 bases, with 11 bases between them. This CDR3 has 12 amino acids. As DNA, the CDR3 is TGTGCCAGCGGGGGGTTACGTGAAAAACTGTTTTTT. Translated, it gives CASGGLREKLFF.

The chain is built from TRBV12-3 or TRBV12-4 and TRBJ2-7; D is possibly TRBD2 (5 bases). This CDR3 is 14 amino acids long. V dropped 5 bases and J dropped 2 bases, with 13 bases sitting between them. The CDR3 spells CASSETGVTYEQYF. In DNA, the CDR3 is TGTGCCAGCAGTGAGACCGGGGTAACCTACGAGCAGTACTTC.

V gene TRBV15 combines with J gene TRBJ1-5; no firm D call. V lost 6 bases to trimming and J lost 2 bases, with 11 bases between them. The germline CDR1 and CDR2 sequences are LNHNV and YYDKDF (reference sequence). CDR3 size: 14 residues. CDR3 sequence (DNA): TGTGCCACCAGGGCTGACGGCGGCAATCAGCCCCAGCATTTT. Residues: CATRADGGNQPQHF. The whole variable domain, filled in from reference TRBV15 and TRBJ1-5, reads DAMVIQNPRYQVTQFGKPVTLSCSQTLNHNVMYWYQQKSSQAPKLLFHYYDKDFNNEADTPDNFQSRRPNTSFCFLDIRSPGLGDTAMYLCATRADGGNQPQHFGDGTRLSIL.

The rearrangement links TRBV18 to TRBJ1-2; a possible D gene is TRBD1 (5 bases). With 0 bases removed from V and 7 bases from J, the gap between germline ends came to 9 bases. Germline V gives CDR1 KGHSH, CDR2 LQKENI. The CDR3 has 13 amino acids. The CDR3 DNA reads as TGTGCCAGCTCACCACCGGGGGAAGCTGGCTACACCTTC. As protein: CASSPPGEAGYTF.

A few counts support this clonotype. The chain couples TRBV6-1 to TRBJ2-7; 11 nucleotides align to TRBD2. Looked up from germline, CDR1 is MNHNS and CDR2 is SASEGT. V was clipped by 8 bases and J by 0 bases; unmatched bases: 15. The CDR3 contains 18 residues. The CDR3 loop is CASQGSGRGTRGSYEQYF. The CDR3 DNA follows: TGTGCCAGCCAAGGTAGCGGGAGGGGGACCAGGGGCTCCTACGAGCAGTACTTC.

The chain recombines TRBV10-3 with TRBJ1-2; D is ambiguous. Germline assignment: CDR1 ENHRY and CDR2 SYGVKD. The CDR3 runs to 12 residues. Trimming shortened V by 1 base and J by 8 bases, and 8 bases separated the two germline ends. The CDR3 loop is CAISEYTEGYTF. DNA for the CDR3: TGTGCCATCAGTGAGTACACCGAGGGCTACACCTTC.

This clonotype has just a few counts. The CDR3 DNA reads TGTGCCAGCAAGCCTACACACGGTTTCTACGAGCAGTACTTC. Translation: CASKPTHGFYEQYF. V is TRBV11-2 and J is TRBJ2-7; the D is unclear. This CDR3 comprises 14 residues. Trimming pared 7 bases from V and 3 bases from J, leaving 16 bases between. The germline V gene encodes CDR1 SGHAT and CDR2 FQNNGV.

The rearrangement uses TRBV29-1 and TRBJ2-2; D gene ambiguous. From germline, CDR1 is SQVTM and CDR2 ANQGSEA. CDR3 length: 12 amino acids. The ends were cut back, 6 bases at V and 5 bases at J, with 10 bases in the middle. CDR3 loop: CSVRLETGELFF. As DNA, the CDR3 is TGCAGCGTCCGACTTGAAACCGGGGAGCTGTTTTTT.

V gene TRBV18 combines with J gene TRBJ2-1; the D call may be TRBD1 or TRBD2 (7 bases each). Trimming took off 5 bases at V and 9 bases at J, with 26 bases between the two ends. Germline V gene data show CDR1 as KGHSH and CDR2 as LQKENI. There are 17 residues in the CDR3. The CDR3 region is CASSTTGALTSIGEQFF. The DNA of the CDR3 is TGTGCCAGCTCAACTACAGGGGCCCTGACTAGCATCGGTGAGCAGTTCTTC.

At least ten counts were recorded for this clonotype. The V and J genes are TRBV11-1 and TRBJ2-7; D gene uncertain. The CDR3 is 14 residues long. Looked up from germline, CDR1 is SGHAT and CDR2 is FQDESV (reference sequence). V was shortened by 1 base and J by 11 bases, with 18 bases between the two germline ends. As DNA, the CDR3 is TGTGCCAGCAGCTTAGGAATCGCGGCATCCGGCGAGTACTTC. Translation gives CASSLGIAASGEYF.

This clonotype appeared once. This chain links TRBV11-3 with TRBJ2-2; 9 bases match TRBD1. The junction had 7 bases not matched to a gene; V was cut back by 5 bases and J by 6 bases. Per germline, CDR1 SGHNT and CDR2 YENEEA. This CDR3 comprises 15 residues. CDR3 in DNA: TGTGCCAGCAGCGCCACAGGGGGCCAATCCGGGGAGCTGTTTTTT. Protein: CASSATGGQSGELFF. Full variable domain (missing parts from reference TRBV11-3 and TRBJ2-2): EAGVVQSPRYKIIEKKQPVAFWCNPISGHNTLYWYLQNLGQGPELLIRYENEEAVDDSQLPKDRFSAERLKGVDSTLKIQPAELGDSAVYLCASSATGGQSGELFFGEGSRLTVL.

The chain links TRBV29-1 to TRBJ2-7; possibly TRBD1 for D (5 bases). The CDR3 is 13 residues long. With 5 bases removed from V and 3 bases from J, the gap between germline ends came to 14 bases. CDR1 and CDR2 (germline): SQVTM, ANQGSEA. CDR3 sequence: CSVRTDTDYEQYF. The CDR3 region has the DNA TGCAGCGTTAGGACGGACACCGACTACGAGCAGTACTTC.

The chain combines TRBV10-3 with TRBJ1-1, with TRBD1 identical over 9 bases. This CDR3 spans 14 amino acids. V shed 8 bases, J shed 1 base, and the junction held 5 bases outside the gene matches. Germline values: CDR1 ENHRY, CDR2 SYGVKD. The CDR3 loop is CAIGPGQGNTEAFF. The CDR3 nucleotides are TGTGCCATCGGCCCGGGACAGGGGAACACTGAAGCTTTCTTT.

A single count supports this clonotype. The J gene is TRBJ2-7, the V gene TRBV6-1; D ambiguous. In germline, CDR1 is MNHNS, CDR2 SASEGT. Trimming left V 7 bases short and J 5 bases short, with 9 bases between. This CDR3 region has 11 residues. The CDR3 DNA reads TGTGCCAGCACTCTTTTTGACGAGCAGTACTTC. This sequence encodes CASTLFDEQYF.

The rearrangement joins TRBV27 to TRBJ2-4; D call uncertain. From germline, CDR1 is MNHEY and CDR2 SMNVEV (reference sequence). The CDR3 runs 16 residues. Trimming pared 4 bases from V and 1 base from J, leaving 14 bases between. CDR3 protein: CASSSGSLWAKNIQYF. CDR3 DNA sequence: TGTGCCAGCAGTTCCGGTTCCCTTTGGGCCAAAAACATTCAGTACTTC.

This clonotype was seen at least ten times. The V call is TRBV2, the J call TRBJ2-7; D is undetermined. The V gene lost 3 bases and the J gene lost 5 bases, with 17 bases spanning the gap. This CDR3 region has 15 residues. CDR1 SNHLY and CDR2 FYNNEI come from the germline V gene. CDR3 DNA sequence: TGTGCCAGCAGTGAGTTCCCTCCCGGTCGTGACGAGCAGTACTTC. This gives the protein CASSEFPPGRDEQYF.

This clonotype occurred many times. The chain recombines TRBV27 with TRBJ1-2; the match to TRBD1 covers 8 bases. V gave up 5 bases and J gave up 0 bases; unmatched junction bases: 2. The CDR3 loop spans 14 amino acids. The germline V gene encodes CDR1 MNHEY and CDR2 SMNVEV (reference sequence). CDR3 coding DNA: TGTGCCAGCAGTCTCAGGGGGCCTAACTATGGCTACACCTTC. Translated, it gives CASSLRGPNYGYTF.

As regards this clonotype: A much larger clone sits a single nucleotide away, making a read error possible. The chain has TRBV6-2 or TRBV6-3 and TRBJ1-1, with a possible D match to TRBD1 (6 bases). This CDR3 spans 14 amino acids. Germline CDR1 MNHEY, CDR2 SVGEGT. The V end lost 8 bases, the J end lost 5 bases, and 18 bases lay between the germline ends. CDR3 in DNA: TGTGCCAGCGGGTCCGGGACATCCTATACTGAAGCTTTCTTT. Translating it yields CASGSGTSYTEAFF.

This chain links TRBV6-1 with TRBJ2-1, with 9 bases matching TRBD1. Looked up from germline, CDR1 is MNHNS and CDR2 is SASEGT. V shed 9 bases and J 6 bases; nucleotides not matched to a gene: 12. This CDR3 has 15 residues. CDR3: CASNWGTGSRNEQFF. In DNA, the CDR3 is TGTGCCAGTAACTGGGGGACAGGGTCTCGCAATGAGCAGTTCTTC.

The chain has TRBV11-2 and TRBJ2-1, with D possibly being TRBD2 (5 bases). The CDR3 is made up of 14 amino acids. The germline V and J ends were trimmed by 5 bases and 8 bases, with 16 bases remaining between them. Germline CDR1 SGHAT, CDR2 FQNNGV. The CDR3 DNA is TGTGCCAGCAGCCCGGGATATAGTGTCGATGAGCAGTTCTTC. Protein: CASSPGYSVDEQFF.